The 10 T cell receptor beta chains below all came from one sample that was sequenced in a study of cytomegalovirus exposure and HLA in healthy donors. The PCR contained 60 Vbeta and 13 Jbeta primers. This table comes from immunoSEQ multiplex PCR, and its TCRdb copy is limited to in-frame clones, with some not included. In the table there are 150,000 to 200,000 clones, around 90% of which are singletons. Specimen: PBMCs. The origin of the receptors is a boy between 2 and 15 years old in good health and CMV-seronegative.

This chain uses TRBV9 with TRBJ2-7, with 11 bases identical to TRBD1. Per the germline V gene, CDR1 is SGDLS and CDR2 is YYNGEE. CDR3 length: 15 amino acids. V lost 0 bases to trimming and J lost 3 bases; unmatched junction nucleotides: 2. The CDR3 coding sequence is TGTGCCAGCAGCGTAGAGGGACAGGGGGGCTACGAGCAGTACTTC. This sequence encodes CASSVEGQGGYEQYF.

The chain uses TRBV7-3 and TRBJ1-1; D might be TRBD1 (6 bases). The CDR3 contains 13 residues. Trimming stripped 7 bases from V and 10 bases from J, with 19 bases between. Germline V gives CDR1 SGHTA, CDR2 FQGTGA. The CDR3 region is CASTGGTGAGAFF. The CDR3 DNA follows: TGTGCCAGCACCGGGGGGACGGGGGCAGGAGCTTTCTTT.

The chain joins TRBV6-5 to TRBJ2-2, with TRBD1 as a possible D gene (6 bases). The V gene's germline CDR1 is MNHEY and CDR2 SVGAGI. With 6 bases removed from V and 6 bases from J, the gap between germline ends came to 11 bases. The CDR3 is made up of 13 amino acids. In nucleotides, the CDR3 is TGTGCCAGCAGACCACAGGGTGCCGGGGAGCTGTTTTTT. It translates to CASRPQGAGELFF.

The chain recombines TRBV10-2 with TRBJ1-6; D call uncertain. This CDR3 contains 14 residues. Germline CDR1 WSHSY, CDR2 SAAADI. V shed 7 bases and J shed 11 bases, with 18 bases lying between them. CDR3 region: CASMAGLGNPPLHF. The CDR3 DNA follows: TGCGCCAGCATGGCGGGGTTGGGGAATCCACCCCTCCACTTT.

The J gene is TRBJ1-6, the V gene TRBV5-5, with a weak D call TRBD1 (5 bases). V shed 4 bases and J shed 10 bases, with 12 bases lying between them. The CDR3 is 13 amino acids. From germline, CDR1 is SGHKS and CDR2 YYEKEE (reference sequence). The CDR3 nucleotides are TGTGCCAGCAGCGCGGACACGGAGTCACCCCTCCACTTT. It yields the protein CASSADTESPLHF.

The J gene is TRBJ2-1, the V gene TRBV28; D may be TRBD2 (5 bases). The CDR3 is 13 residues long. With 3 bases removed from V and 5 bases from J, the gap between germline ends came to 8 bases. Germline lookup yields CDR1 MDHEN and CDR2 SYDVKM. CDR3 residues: CASSFSGNNEQFF. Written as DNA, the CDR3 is TGTGCCAGCAGTTTTTCGGGGAACAATGAGCAGTTCTTC.

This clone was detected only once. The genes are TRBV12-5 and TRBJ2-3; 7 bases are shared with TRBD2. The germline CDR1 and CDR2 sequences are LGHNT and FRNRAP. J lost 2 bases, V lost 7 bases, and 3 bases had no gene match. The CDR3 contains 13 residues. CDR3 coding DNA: TGTGCTAGTGCAGCGGGATCCACAGATACGCAGTATTTT. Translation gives CASAAGSTDTQYF.

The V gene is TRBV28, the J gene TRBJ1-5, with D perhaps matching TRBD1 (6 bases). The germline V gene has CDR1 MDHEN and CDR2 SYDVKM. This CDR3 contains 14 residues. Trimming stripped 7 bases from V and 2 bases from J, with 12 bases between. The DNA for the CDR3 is TGTGCCAGCAATCCCAGGGGTGGCAATCAGCCCCAGCATTTT. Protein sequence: CASNPRGGNQPQHF.

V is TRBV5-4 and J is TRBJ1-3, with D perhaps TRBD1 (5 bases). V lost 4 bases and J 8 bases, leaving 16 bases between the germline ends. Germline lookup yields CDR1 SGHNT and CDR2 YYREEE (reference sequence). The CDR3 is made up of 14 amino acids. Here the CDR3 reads CASSRRGREHTIYF. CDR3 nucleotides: TGTGCCAGCAGCCGTCGTGGCAGGGAACACACCATATATTTT.

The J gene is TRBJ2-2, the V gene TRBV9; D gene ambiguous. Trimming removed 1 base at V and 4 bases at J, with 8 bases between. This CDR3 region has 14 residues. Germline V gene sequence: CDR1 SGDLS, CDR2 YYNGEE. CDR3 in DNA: TGTGCCAGCAGCGTACGGGTAGGCACCGGGGAGCTGTTTTTT. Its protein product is CASSVRVGTGELFF. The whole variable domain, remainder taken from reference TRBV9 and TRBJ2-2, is DSGVTQTPKHLITATGQRVTLRCSPRSGDLSVYWYQQSLDQGLQFLIQYYNGEERAKGNILERFSAQQFPDLHSELNLSSLELGDSALYFCASSVRVGTGELFFGEGSRLTVL.